The rows below give T cell receptor beta chains drawn from one sample of a study of blood T cell repertoires in COVID-19. Sequenced by immunoSEQ multiplex PCR; TCRdb stores in-frame clones only, minus some. The data contain some 200,000 clones, around 84% of them seen just once; the ten biggest clones take up 10% to 13%. The specimen sequenced was peripheral blood. The receptors shown here come from a woman at least 80 years old with COVID-19, enrolled during active disease. Each CDR3 is given without its conserved first and last residue.

v_call,cdr3_aa
TRBV4-1,ASSQPQGQAAGRNQPQH
TRBV11-2,ASSLGSGTSGAQETQY
TRBV28,ASTRVGDNIQY
TRBV9,ASSVVDRGPGNTIY
TRBV24-1,ATSDSRSNEKLF
TRBV2,ASRETGPRAEAF
TRBV9,ASSPKPGTANTEAF
TRBV5-1,ASSRMTGMNTGELF
TRBV3-1/TRBV3-2,ASSRQPGQVPGVKSPLH
TRBV27,ASRRLTGSEQY